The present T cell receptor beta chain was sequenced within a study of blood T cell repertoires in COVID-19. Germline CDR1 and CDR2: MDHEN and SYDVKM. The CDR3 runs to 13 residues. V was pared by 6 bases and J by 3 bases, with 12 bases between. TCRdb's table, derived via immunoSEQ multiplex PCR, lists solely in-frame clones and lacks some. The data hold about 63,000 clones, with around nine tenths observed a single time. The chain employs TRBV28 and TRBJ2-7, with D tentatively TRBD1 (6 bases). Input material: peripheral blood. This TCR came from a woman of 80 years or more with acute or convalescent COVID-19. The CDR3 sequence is CASSYRARYEQYF. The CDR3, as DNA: TGTGCCAGCAGCTACAGGGCCCGCTACGAGCAGTACTTC.